The clone carrying this T cell receptor beta chain was detected only a few times. The antigen remains undetermined. The CDR3 has 16 residues. The germline V and J ends were trimmed by 5 bases and 11 bases, with 22 bases remaining between them. CDR1 is MNHNY and CDR2 is SVGAGI in the germline V gene (reference sequence). The sample is drawn from a study of T cell responses to AZD1222 COVID-19 vaccine. Turning to the study itself: Pooled together were second doses at about 4 or about 12 weeks.

Study observations and caveats: Clonal diversity was possibly underestimated, and the donors were mostly white British, with more females. Elevations in Spike-specific TCR breadth and depth followed administration of two AZD1222 doses. Among vaccine-associated CD4 TCRs, coverage spanned spike, with dominance at 160-218 and 743-854.

The assay was immunoSEQ multiplex PCR, and TCRdb's table has in-frame clones only and misses some. The sample holds 140,000 to 150,000 clones, 90% to 95% seen once. The source of this sequence is an adult in good health. The sequences come from peripheral blood, collected on day 0 of AZD1222 vaccination. This chain joins TRBV6-6 and TRBJ1-6; D is undetermined. In DNA, the CDR3 is TGTGCCAGCAGTCGAACGGACGTCCGGGGAACGACACCCCTCCACTTT. This translates into CASSRTDVRGTTPLHF.